This entry features one T cell receptor (beta chain) sequence. The CDR3 runs 12 residues. Deletions cut 10 bases from V and 6 bases from J, with 16 bases between. From germline, CDR1 is MNHEY and CDR2 SMNVEV (reference sequence). These data come from a study of OX40 agonist ivuxolimab in advanced cancers. Study-level information: The mean age was approximately 56 years, ranging from 23 to 79, with approximately 85% of participants male.

The assay was immunoSEQ multiplex PCR, and TCRdb's table has in-frame clones only and misses some. The data contain 43,000 or so clones, around 90% of them singletons. The source is an adult with an advanced solid tumor such as melanoma, head and neck, liver or kidney cancer. The chain has TRBV27 and TRBJ2-7; tentatively, D is TRBD2 (5 bases). The specimen comprised CD4+ or CD8+ T cells sorted from blood, sampled in a trial of the OX40 agonist ivuxolimab. CDR3 sequence (DNA): TGTGCCACCTCGGGGATACCGGGCGAGCAGTACTTC. Encoded protein: CATSGIPGEQYF.